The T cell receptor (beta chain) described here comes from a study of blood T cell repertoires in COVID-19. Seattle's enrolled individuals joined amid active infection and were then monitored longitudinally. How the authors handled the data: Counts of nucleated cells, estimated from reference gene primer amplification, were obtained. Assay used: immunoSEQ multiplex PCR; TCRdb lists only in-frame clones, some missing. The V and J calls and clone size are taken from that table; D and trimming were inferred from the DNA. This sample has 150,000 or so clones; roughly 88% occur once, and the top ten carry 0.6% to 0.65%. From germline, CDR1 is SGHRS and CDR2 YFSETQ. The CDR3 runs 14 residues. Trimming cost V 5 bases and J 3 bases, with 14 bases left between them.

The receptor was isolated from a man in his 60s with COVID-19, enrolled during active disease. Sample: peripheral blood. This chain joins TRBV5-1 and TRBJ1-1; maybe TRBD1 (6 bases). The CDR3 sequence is CASSQGTLDTEAFF. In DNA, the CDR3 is TGCGCCAGCAGTCAGGGGACCCTAGACACTGAAGCTTTCTTT. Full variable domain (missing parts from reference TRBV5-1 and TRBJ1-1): KAGVTQTPRYLIKTRGQQVTLSCSPISGHRSVSWYQQTPGQGLQFLFEYFSETQRNKGNFPGRFSGRQFSNSRSEMNVSTLELGDSALYLCASSQGTLDTEAFFGQGTRLTVV.